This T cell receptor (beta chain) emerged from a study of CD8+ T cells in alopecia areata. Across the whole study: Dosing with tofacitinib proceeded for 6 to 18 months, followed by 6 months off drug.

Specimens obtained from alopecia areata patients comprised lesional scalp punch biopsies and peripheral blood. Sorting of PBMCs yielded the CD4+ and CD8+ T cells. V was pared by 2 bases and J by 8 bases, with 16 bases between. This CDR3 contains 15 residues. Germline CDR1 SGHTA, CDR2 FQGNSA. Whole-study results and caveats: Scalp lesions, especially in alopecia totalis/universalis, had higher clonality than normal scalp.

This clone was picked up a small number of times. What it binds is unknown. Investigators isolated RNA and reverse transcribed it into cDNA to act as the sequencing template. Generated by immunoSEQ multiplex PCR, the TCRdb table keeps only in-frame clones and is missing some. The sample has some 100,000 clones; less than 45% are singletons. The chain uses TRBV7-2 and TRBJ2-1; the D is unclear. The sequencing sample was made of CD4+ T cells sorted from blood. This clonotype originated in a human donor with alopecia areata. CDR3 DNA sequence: TGTGCCAGCAGCTTACAGGCCTCCTACGGGCATGAGCAGTTCTTC. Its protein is CASSLQASYGHEQFF.